Listed below are T cell receptor beta chains from one sample, sequenced in a study of blood T cell repertoires in COVID-19. Clones were read by immunoSEQ multiplex PCR, and TCRdb kept only the in-frame ones, dropping some. Of 200,000 or so clones detected, around 82% appear once; the ten largest clones hold 7% to 8.5%. The sample comprised PBMCs or T cells enriched from blood (not recorded which). Source of these receptors: a woman in her thirties or forties with acute COVID-19. CDR3s include the opening cysteine and the closing phenylalanine or tryptophan. The D gene is left open where the match is weak. Only part of the rows carry a size: once, few, many, or a class if the clone is expanded.

-,13,TRBV11-2,TRBD2,TRBJ2-7,TGTGCCAGCAGCTTAGCGGGAGGTGGCGAGCAGTACTTC,CASSLAGGGEQYF
once,14,TRBV3-1/TRBV3-2,TRBD1,TRBJ1-6,TGTGCCAGCAGCCAGGGACAGGACGAATCACCCCTCCACTTT,CASSQGQDESPLHF
-,13,TRBV19,-,TRBJ2-7,TGTGCCAGTAGTATGGCGGGCTCCTACGAGCAGTACTTC,CASSMAGSYEQYF
few,16,TRBV29-1,-,TRBJ1-4,TGCAGCGTTGAAGAAACCGCGGGAGGTATTAATGAAAAACTGTTTTTT,CSVEETAGGINEKLFF
-,18,TRBV27,-,TRBJ1-1,TGTGCCAGCAGTTTTAGGGACATATTCGGGCGTGGGAACACTGAAGCTTTCTTT,CASSFRDIFGRGNTEAFF
-,19,TRBV19,TRBD2,TRBJ2-3,TGTGCCAGTAGTGCCATAGCCCTGGGAGGGTCAACTAGCACAGATACGCAGTATTTT,CASSAIALGGSTSTDTQYF
once,14,TRBV2,-,TRBJ1-5,TGTGCCAGCAGTGGGGCAGATAGCAATCAGCCCCAGCATTTT,CASSGADSNQPQHF
few,15,TRBV19,TRBD1,TRBJ1-4,TGTGCCAGTAGTACCGGGACAGCAACTAATGAAAAACTGTTTTTT,CASSTGTATNEKLFF
-,18,TRBV5-1,TRBD2,TRBJ2-1,TGCGCCAGCAGCTTTAGCGGGGGGGCTCCCTCACGATACAATGAGCAGTTCTTC,CASSFSGGAPSRYNEQFF
-,14,TRBV6-2/TRBV6-3,-,TRBJ2-3,TGTGCCAGCAGTTCCCGACAGAGCACAGATACGCAGTATTTT,CASSSRQSTDTQYF
-,15,TRBV5-4,TRBD2,TRBJ2-3,TGTGCCAGCAGTCTCTCTAGCGGATACACAGATACGCAGTATTTT,CASSLSSGYTDTQYF
once,13,TRBV5-8,-,TRBJ1-1,TGTGCCAGCAGCTTGACAGTTAGGACTGAAGCTTTCTTT,CASSLTVRTEAFF
-,15,TRBV20-1,-,TRBJ2-3,TGCAGTGCTAGTTCGGGCAGGGATTGGATGGATACGCAGTATTTT,CSASSGRDWMDTQYF
-,16,TRBV7-9,-,TRBJ2-2,TGTGCCAGCAGCTACATTGGAGGGGGCAACACCGGGGAGCTGTTTTTT,CASSYIGGGNTGELFF
-,12,TRBV2,-,TRBJ1-6,TGTGCCAGCAGTGACACAAATTCACCCCTCCACTTT,CASSDTNSPLHF
-,15,TRBV18,-,TRBJ1-2,TGTGCCAGCTCACCGCCGGGGGGAGCGCCTAGAGGCTACACCTTC,CASSPPGGAPRGYTF
-,20,TRBV19,TRBD2,TRBJ2-2,TGTGCCAGTAGTGCTAACCCCCGGACTAGCGGGAGGGCAAGCACCGGGGAGCTGTTTTTT,CASSANPRTSGRASTGELFF
-,15,TRBV6-5,-,TRBJ1-3,TGTGCCAGCAGTCTCGGGGGGAGGTCTGGAAACACCATATATTTT,CASSLGGRSGNTIYF